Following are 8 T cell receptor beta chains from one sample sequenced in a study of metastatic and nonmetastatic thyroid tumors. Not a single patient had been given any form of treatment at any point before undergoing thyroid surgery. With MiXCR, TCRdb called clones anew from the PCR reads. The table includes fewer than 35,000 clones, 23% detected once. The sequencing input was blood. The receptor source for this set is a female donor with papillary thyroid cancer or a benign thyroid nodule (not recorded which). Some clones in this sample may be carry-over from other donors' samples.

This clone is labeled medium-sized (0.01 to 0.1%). This chain's CDR3 is CASSEEGQTQHF. CDR3 bases: TGTGCCAGCAGTGAAGAAGGACAGACCCAGCATTTT. This chain links TRBV6-1 with TRBJ1-5; D may be TRBD1 (6 bases). CDR1 is MNHNS and CDR2 is SASEGT in the germline V gene. This CDR3 spans 12 amino acids. Trimming took off 1 base at V and 11 bases at J, with 9 bases between the two ends.

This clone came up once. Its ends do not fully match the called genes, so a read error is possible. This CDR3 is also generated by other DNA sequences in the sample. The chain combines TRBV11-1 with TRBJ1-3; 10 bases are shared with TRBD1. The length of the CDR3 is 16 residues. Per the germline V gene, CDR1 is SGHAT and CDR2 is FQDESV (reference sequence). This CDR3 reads CASSSGQGTGGNTIYF. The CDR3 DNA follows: TGTGCCAGCAGCTCGGGACAGGGGACTGGTGGAAACACAATATATTTT.

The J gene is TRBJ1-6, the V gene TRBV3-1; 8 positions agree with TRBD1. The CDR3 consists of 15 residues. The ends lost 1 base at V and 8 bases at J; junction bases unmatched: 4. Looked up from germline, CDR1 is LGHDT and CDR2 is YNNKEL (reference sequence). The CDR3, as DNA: TGTGCCAGCAGCCAAGGTCAGGGGGCTTATTCACCCCTCCACTTT. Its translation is CASSQGQGAYSPLHF.

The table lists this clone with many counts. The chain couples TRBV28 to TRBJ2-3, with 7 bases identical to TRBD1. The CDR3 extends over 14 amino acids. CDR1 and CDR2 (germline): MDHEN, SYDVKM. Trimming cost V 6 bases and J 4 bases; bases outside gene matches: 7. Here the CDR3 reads CASSRQGVADTQYF. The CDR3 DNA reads TGTGCCAGCAGCCGACAGGGAGTCGCAGATACGCAGTATTTT.

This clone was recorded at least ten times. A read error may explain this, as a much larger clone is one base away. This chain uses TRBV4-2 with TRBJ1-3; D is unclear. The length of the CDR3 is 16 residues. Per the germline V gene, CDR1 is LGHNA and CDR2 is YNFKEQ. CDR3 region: CASSQEGILSGSTIYF. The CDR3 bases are TGTGCCAGCAGCCAAGAGGGAATCCTCTCTGGAAGCACCATATATTTT.

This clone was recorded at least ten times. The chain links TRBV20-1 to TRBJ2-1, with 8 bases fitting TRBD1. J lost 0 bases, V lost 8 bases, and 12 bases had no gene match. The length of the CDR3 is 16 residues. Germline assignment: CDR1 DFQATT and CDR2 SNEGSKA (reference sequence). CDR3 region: CSTRGQGQSSYNEQFF. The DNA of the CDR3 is TGCAGTACCAGGGGGCAGGGCCAAAGCTCCTACAATGAGCAGTTCTTC.

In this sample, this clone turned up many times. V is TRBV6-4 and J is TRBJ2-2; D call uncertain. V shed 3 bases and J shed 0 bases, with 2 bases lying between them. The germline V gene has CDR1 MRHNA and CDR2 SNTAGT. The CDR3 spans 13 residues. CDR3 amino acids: CASSEANTGELFF. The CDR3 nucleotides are TGTGCCAGCAGTGAGGCGAACACCGGGGAGCTGTTTTTT.

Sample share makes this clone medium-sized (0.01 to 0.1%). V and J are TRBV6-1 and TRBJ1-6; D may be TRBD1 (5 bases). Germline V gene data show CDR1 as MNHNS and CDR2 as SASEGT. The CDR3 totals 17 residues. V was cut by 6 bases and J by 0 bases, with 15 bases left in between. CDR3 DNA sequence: TGTGCCAGCAGATTTACAGGACACCACTCCTATAATTCACCCCTCCACTTT. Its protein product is CASRFTGHHSYNSPLHF.